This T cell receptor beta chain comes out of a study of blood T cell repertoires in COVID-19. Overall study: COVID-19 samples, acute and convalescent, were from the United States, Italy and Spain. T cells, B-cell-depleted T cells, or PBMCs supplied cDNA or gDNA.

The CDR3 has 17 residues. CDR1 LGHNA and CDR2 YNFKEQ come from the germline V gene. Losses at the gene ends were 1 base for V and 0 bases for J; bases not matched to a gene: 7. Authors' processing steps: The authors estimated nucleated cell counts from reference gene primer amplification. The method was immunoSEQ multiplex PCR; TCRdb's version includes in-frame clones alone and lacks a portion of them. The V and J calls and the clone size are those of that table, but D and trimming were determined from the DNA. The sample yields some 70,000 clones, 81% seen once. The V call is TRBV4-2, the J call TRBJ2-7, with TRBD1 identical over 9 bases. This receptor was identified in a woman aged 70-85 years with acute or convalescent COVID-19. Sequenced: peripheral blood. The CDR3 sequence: CASSQGVGTGNSYEQYF. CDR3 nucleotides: TGTGCCAGCAGCCAAGGGGTCGGGACAGGGAACTCCTACGAGCAGTACTTC.